The rows below give T cell receptor beta chains drawn from one sample of a study of T cell changes during pregnancy in multiple sclerosis. Sequenced by immunoSEQ multiplex PCR; TCRdb stores in-frame clones only, minus some. Of some 94,000 clones in the sample, 75% to 95% are singletons; the top ten hold around 1.8%. Sequenced material: peripheral blood, taken in the first trimester of pregnancy. Receptors originate from a female donor in good health, enrolled as a control in a pregnancy study. Both conserved end residues are part of each CDR3. A D gene is named only where the DNA matches it firmly. Expanded clones are given a class, and other clones once, few, many or no size at all.

j_call,d_call,clone_size,v_call,cdr3_nt,cdr3_aa
TRBJ2-5,.,.,TRBV5-1,TGCGCCAGCAGCTTGGCAGGGGGAGGAGAGACCCAGTACTTC,CASSLAGGGETQYF
TRBJ1-2,.,.,TRBV6-1,TGTGCCAGCAGTGAGGGGACTCTCTATGGCTACACCTTC,CASSEGTLYGYTF
TRBJ1-6,TRBD1,.,TRBV27,TGTGCCAGCACCCCCACCAGGGGGAATTCACCCCTCCACTTT,CASTPTRGNSPLHF
TRBJ2-2,.,few,TRBV30,TGTGCCTGGAGTCCTAGAAGAGGCGGGGAGCTGTTTTTT,CAWSPRRGGELFF
TRBJ2-1,TRBD1,.,TRBV11-2,TGTGCCAGCAGCTTAGCCCACCGGGACAGGGTATTTCTGATTTGGTTCTTC,CASSLAHRDRVFLIWFF
TRBJ1-1,TRBD1,.,TRBV29-1,TGCAGCGCCAGACAGGGGGCGCGCACTGAAGCTTTCTTT,CSARQGARTEAFF
TRBJ1-2,.,.,TRBV4-3,TGCGCCAGCAGCCGGGACAATAACTATGGCTACACCTTC,CASSRDNNYGYTF
TRBJ2-7,TRBD2,.,TRBV7-2,TGTGCCAGCAGGCAAACTAGCGGGGCGGGCGAGCAGTACTTC,CASRQTSGAGEQYF
TRBJ1-2,TRBD1,.,TRBV7-3,TGTGCCAGCAGCTTTTCGACAGGGGTTAACTATGGCTACACCTTC,CASSFSTGVNYGYTF
TRBJ1-6,TRBD1,.,TRBV5-8,TGTGCCAGCAGCTTAAAAGGGGGCCTCTCCTATAATTCACCCCTCCACTTT,CASSLKGGLSYNSPLHF
TRBJ1-6,.,.,TRBV27,TGTGCCAGCAGTCCCCCCGGGTGGGTTTCACCCCTCCACTTT,CASSPPGWVSPLHF
TRBJ2-3,.,.,TRBV7-8,TGTGCCAGCAGCTCCGGGGGGCTAGATACGCAGTATTTT,CASSSGGLDTQYF
TRBJ1-5,TRBD1,.,TRBV6-1,TGTGCCAGCAGTTCACAGGGGGGCAGCCAGCCCCAGCATTTT,CASSSQGGSQPQHF
TRBJ1-4,TRBD1,.,TRBV9,TGTGCCAGCAGCGTGATGGGACAGGGAAATGAAAAACTGTTTTTT,CASSVMGQGNEKLFF
TRBJ1-2,.,once,TRBV5-1,TGCGCCAGCAGCTTGGAGACAGGCGCCAGGGGCTACACCTTC,CASSLETGARGYTF
TRBJ2-2,TRBD1,.,TRBV30,TGTGCCTGGAACGCGACAACGGACAGGGTGGAGACCGGGGAGCTGTTTTTT,CAWNATTDRVETGELFF
TRBJ2-7,TRBD1,.,TRBV6-5,TGTGCCAGCAGGGCGGACAGGGGACCTTACGAGCAGTACTTC,CASRADRGPYEQYF
TRBJ1-2,.,.,TRBV2,TGTGCCAGAGTCGATCCGGGAGGTTACTATGGCTACACCTTC,CARVDPGGYYGYTF
TRBJ2-4,TRBD1,.,TRBV4-1,TGCGCCAGCAGCCAAGGGGGGACAGGGGTTTCCAAAAACATTCAGTACTTC,CASSQGGTGVSKNIQYF
TRBJ2-2,TRBD2,once,TRBV9,TGTGCCAGCAGCGTAGGCGGGGGATGGACCGGGGAGCTGTTTTTT,CASSVGGGWTGELFF
TRBJ1-3,TRBD1,.,TRBV5-4,TGTGCCAGCAGTTCCGACAGGGTTGGAAACACCATATATTTT,CASSSDRVGNTIYF